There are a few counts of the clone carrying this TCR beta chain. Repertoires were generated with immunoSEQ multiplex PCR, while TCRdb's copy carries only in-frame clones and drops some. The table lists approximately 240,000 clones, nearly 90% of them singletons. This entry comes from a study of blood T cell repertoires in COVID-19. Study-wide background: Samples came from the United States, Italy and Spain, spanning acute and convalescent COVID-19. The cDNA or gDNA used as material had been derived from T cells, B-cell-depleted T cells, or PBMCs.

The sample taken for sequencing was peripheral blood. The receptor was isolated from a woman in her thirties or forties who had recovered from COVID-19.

CDR3 DNA sequence: TGCGCCAGCCTCCAGGGAATCGGGGGGAGCAATCAGCCCCAGCATTTT. The encoded protein is CASLQGIGGSNQPQHF. The genes are TRBV10-1 and TRBJ1-5, with a weak D call TRBD1 (5 bases). The length of the CDR3 is 16 residues. Germline V gives CDR1 WNHNN, CDR2 SYGVQD (reference sequence). V lost 8 bases and J 1 base, leaving 18 bases between the germline ends.